These T cell receptor beta chains were read from a single sample in a study of CD8+ T cells in alopecia areata. The method was immunoSEQ multiplex PCR; TCRdb's version includes in-frame clones alone and lacks a portion of them. The sample has around 98,000 clones, 35% to 50% seen once. What was sequenced was CD4+ T cells sorted from blood. These TCRs come from a human donor with alopecia areata. The CDR3 runs from the conserved cysteine through the conserved F or W. D genes are given only for firm matches. The size entry is marked missing in some rows and otherwise reads once, few, many or a size class.

D	size	V	J	DNA	CDR3
.	.	TRBV28	TRBJ1-1	TGTGCCAGCAGTTTAAGTGGGCTCGAAGCTTTCTTT	CASSLSGLEAFF
.	.	TRBV30	TRBJ2-1	TGTGCCTGGATTAGACAGGCGAACAATGAGCAGTTCTTC	CAWIRQANNEQFF
TRBD2	few	TRBV30	TRBJ2-7	TGTGCCTCGCTAGCGGAGAGCTCCTACGAGCAGTACTTC	CASLAESSYEQYF
TRBD2	.	TRBV13	TRBJ2-2	TGTGCCAGCAGCCCCGGACTAGCGGGAGGGCCTCGTCGTCCCGGGGAGCTGTTTTTT	CASSPGLAGGPRRPGELFF
.	few	TRBV5-1	TRBJ2-2	TGCGCCAGCAGCTTGGCCGGTACGGCCGGGGAGCTGTTTTTT	CASSLAGTAGELFF
TRBD1	.	TRBV5-1	TRBJ1-1	TGCGCCAGCAGCGCATGGAGGGGACAGGGTAGGAAGGCTGAAGCTTTCTTT	CASSAWRGQGRKAEAFF
.	few	TRBV29-1	TRBJ2-5	TGCAGCGTTTCAGGGGAAGAGACCCAGTACTTC	CSVSGEETQYF
TRBD2	.	TRBV5-1	TRBJ2-3	TGCGCCAGCAGCTTGGTCGTGGGACTAGCGGGCTCAGATACGCAGTATTTT	CASSLVVGLAGSDTQYF
.	.	TRBV30	TRBJ2-7	TGTGCCTGGAGTGCTGGTCTTTCCAACGAGCAGTACTTC	CAWSAGLSNEQYF
.	few	TRBV12-2	TRBJ1-5	TGTGCAAGTCGCTTAGCGGACAGTCAACAGCCCCAGCATTTT	CASRLADSQQPQHF
TRBD2	few	TRBV29-1	TRBJ2-3	TGCAGCGTCGATCGACTAGCGGGAGGGCTAGCGCAGTATTTT	CSVDRLAGGLAQYF
TRBD2	.	TRBV29-1	TRBJ2-1	TGCAGCGTTGGGGGACTAGGCTCCTACAATGAGCAGTTCTTC	CSVGGLGSYNEQFF
.	few	TRBV29-1	TRBJ1-1	TGCAGCGCGACAGGCTCTAAGAGTGAAGCTTTCTTT	CSATGSKSEAFF
.	.	TRBV30	TRBJ1-1	TGTGCCTGGAGTGTACCCCTGGGCGCTTTCTTT	CAWSVPLGAFF
TRBD2	.	TRBV2	TRBJ2-1	TGTGCCAGCCACGGACTAGCGAACCAGGAGCAGTTCTTC	CASHGLANQEQFF
TRBD1	few	TRBV28	TRBJ1-2	TGTGCCAGCAGCCCGGGACAGTTCTATGGCTACACCTTC	CASSPGQFYGYTF
.	once	TRBV10-3	TRBJ2-3	TGTGCCATCAGTGAATCCGAGACCAGCCCCCTTAGCACAGATACGCAGTATTTT	CAISESETSPLSTDTQYF
TRBD2	few	TRBV6-6	TRBJ2-5	TGTGCCAGCAGTCATGGGTCCCTAGCGGCCGAGACCCAGTACTTC	CASSHGSLAAETQYF
.	.	TRBV7-6	TRBJ2-7	TGTGCCAGCAGCTTAGACGACGGTTCCTACGAGCAGTACTTC	CASSLDDGSYEQYF
.	few	TRBV10-2	TRBJ2-6	TGCGCCAGCAAGCCCGGGGCCAACGTCCTGACTTTC	CASKPGANVLTF
.	.	TRBV29-1	TRBJ1-1	TGCAGCGCCCAGGGCACGTTGTCCGCTGAAGCTTTCTTT	CSAQGTLSAEAFF
.	few	TRBV30	TRBJ2-6	TGTGCTGGCACCTACTCTGGGGCCAACGTCCTGACTTTC	CAGTYSGANVLTF
.	.	TRBV7-9	TRBJ2-3	TGTGCCAGCAGCCCGACCGGACCCACAGATACGCAGTATTTT	CASSPTGPTDTQYF
.	.	TRBV27	TRBJ2-7	TGTGCCAGCAGTTCGTACCGGGAAGCGCACTTC	CASSSYREAHF
.	.	TRBV29-1	TRBJ2-3	TGCAGCGTTGGACAGGGAGGGTGGAAATCCACAGATACGCAGTATTTT	CSVGQGGWKSTDTQYF
.	.	TRBV11-2	TRBJ2-4	TGTGCCAGCAACGACAGGCGCCGCAAAAACATTCAGTACTTC	CASNDRRRKNIQYF
.	.	TRBV30	TRBJ1-1	TGTGCCTGGACCCTCCAGCTGAACACTGAAGCTTTCTTT	CAWTLQLNTEAFF
.	.	TRBV30	TRBJ1-1	TGTGCCTGGGGCCGAATTTTCAGGGGTGACACTGAAGCTTTCTTT	CAWGRIFRGDTEAFF
TRBD1	few	TRBV29-1	TRBJ2-7	TGCAGCGTAACCAGAGGACAGGGCCCCTACGAGCAGTACTTC	CSVTRGQGPYEQYF
.	.	TRBV29-1	TRBJ2-1	TGCGCGGGTAGCTCCTACAATGAGCAGTTCTTC	CAGSSYNEQFF
TRBD2	.	TRBV29-1	TRBJ2-7	TGCAGCGTGAGGGGCCTAGCGGGACTCTACGAGCAGTACTTC	CSVRGLAGLYEQYF
.	.	TRBV18	TRBJ1-1	TGTGCCAGCTCCCCGGGCCAACTAATGAACACTGAAGCTTTCTTT	CASSPGQLMNTEAFF
.	.	TRBV30	TRBJ2-7	TGTGCCTGGAGTGGACAGGAACCCTACGAGCAGTACTTC	CAWSGQEPYEQYF
TRBD1	few	TRBV5-1	TRBJ2-5	TGCGCCAGCAGCTTTCTCGGACAGGGGATGGAGACCCAGTACTTC	CASSFLGQGMETQYF
.	.	TRBV29-1	TRBJ1-2	TGCAGCGTTGTCATTGAAAGCTATGGCTACACCTTC	CSVVIESYGYTF
.	.	TRBV27	TRBJ2-5	TGTGCCAGCAGTTCGGTAGGAGAGACCCAGTACTTC	CASSSVGETQYF
.	few	TRBV6-5	TRBJ2-2	TGTGCCAGCAGTAACCCCGGGGCCGGGGAGCTGTTTTTT	CASSNPGAGELFF
.	.	TRBV19	TRBJ2-7	TGTGCCAGTAGTTCCGGGAAACCTCTCTCCTACGAGCAGTACTTC	CASSSGKPLSYEQYF
.	.	TRBV5-1	TRBJ2-1	TGCGCCAGCAGCCCCCTTATAACAGGAGGGTATTTGAATGAGCAGTTCTTC	CASSPLITGGYLNEQFF
TRBD1	.	TRBV7-2	TRBJ1-6	TGTGCCAGCAGCTTAGAGCGGACAGGGTGGGGTTCACCCCTCCACTTT	CASSLERTGWGSPLHF
.	.	TRBV7-2	TRBJ2-1	TGTGCCACAGGGACTTACTCTTCCAATGAGCAGTTCTTC	CATGTYSSNEQFF